These 26 T cell receptor beta chains were sequenced from one sample in a study of T-cell memory formation after mild COVID-19. Each CDR3 protein is one row after TCRdb ran MiXCR on the 5' RACE reads. The sample includes roughly 80,000 distinct CDR3 sequences, roughly 14% of them seen just once. Sequenced sample: PBMCs or a T cell subset sorted from them (not recorded which). The receptors were sampled from an adult woman who had mild COVID-19 (a few samples of this study predate the infection). Cell type and time point are not known.

This clonotype was counted only a few times. This chain links TRBV7-9 with TRBJ2-1, with unresolved D. This CDR3 region has 14 residues. Trimming took off 11 bases at V and 3 bases at J, with 17 bases between the two ends. CDR1 and CDR2 (germline): SEHNR, FQNEAQ (reference sequence). The CDR3 protein is CACPERAGYNEQFF. The CDR3 DNA reads TGTGCCTGCCCCGAAAGGGCAGGCTACAATGAGCAGTTCTTC.

This clonotype was seen only a few times. CDR3 sequence reads: CATSSGWETQYF. The DNA for the CDR3 is TGTGCCACCAGTAGCGGGTGGGAGACCCAGTACTTC. The chain couples TRBV24-1 to TRBJ2-5; D possibly corresponds to TRBD2 (6 bases). Germline assignment: CDR1 KGHDR and CDR2 SFDVKD. Deletions cut 6 bases from V and 5 bases from J, with 9 bases between. CDR3 length: 12 amino acids.

The chain joins TRBV9 to TRBJ2-7; TRBD2 matches at 13 bases. Looked up from germline, CDR1 is SGDLS and CDR2 is YYNGEE. Losses at the gene ends were 3 bases for V and 0 bases for J; bases not matched to a gene: 6. The CDR3 is made up of 17 amino acids. This CDR3 is CASSAEGLAGPSYEQYF. The CDR3, as DNA: TGTGCCAGCAGCGCCGAGGGACTAGCGGGACCCTCCTACGAGCAGTACTTC.

This clonotype was seen a handful of times. The CDR3 nucleotides read TGTGCCATTCGGACATATTACAATGAGCAGTTCTTC. Protein product: CAIRTYYNEQFF. The chain joins TRBV12-3 or TRBV12-4 to TRBJ2-1; a weak D match, TRBD1 (5 bases). Deletions cut 10 bases from V and 4 bases from J, with 11 bases between. The CDR3 has 12 amino acids.

The genes are TRBV30 and TRBJ1-1; tentatively, D is TRBD1 (5 bases). With 2 bases removed from V and 4 bases from J, the gap between germline ends came to 11 bases. The CDR3 runs 13 residues. Per the germline V gene, CDR1 is GTSNPN and CDR2 is SVGIG (reference sequence). CDR3 residues: CAWSSRGGTEAFF. The CDR3 DNA sequence: TGTGCCTGGAGTTCCCGGGGGGGCACTGAAGCTTTCTTT.

This clonotype appeared many times. V gene TRBV9 combines with J gene TRBJ2-3, with a tentative D call TRBD1 (5 bases). CDR3 size: 15 residues. Germline CDR1 SGDLS, CDR2 YYNGEE. V lost 1 base to trimming and J lost 2 bases, with 11 bases between them. This chain's CDR3 is CASSVWGRPTDTQYF. CDR3 sequence (DNA): TGTGCCAGCAGCGTATGGGGCAGGCCCACAGATACGCAGTATTTT.

This clonotype showed up just a few times. The V gene is TRBV27, the J gene TRBJ2-2; D is undetermined. The germline V and J ends were trimmed by 4 bases and 0 bases, with 3 bases remaining between them. Germline V gene sequence: CDR1 MNHEY, CDR2 SMNVEV (reference sequence). There are 13 residues in the CDR3. CDR3 coding DNA: TGTGCCAGCAGTTGGACGAACACCGGGGAGCTGTTTTTT. Protein product: CASSWTNTGELFF.

CDR3: CATSTGRGDNEQFF. DNA of the CDR3: TGTGCCACCAGCACGGGGCGGGGAGACAATGAGCAGTTCTTC. The chain employs TRBV15 and TRBJ2-1; TRBD2 is a possible D gene (6 bases). Deletions cut 4 bases from V and 5 bases from J, with 12 bases between. The CDR3 consists of 14 residues. Per germline, CDR1 LNHNV and CDR2 YYDKDF (reference sequence).

With regard to this clonotype: An end of the junction does not agree with germline; a read error may underlie this. The chain employs TRBV12-3 or TRBV12-4 and TRBJ2-7; D not resolved. The CDR3 extends over 16 amino acids. The CDR3 DNA reads TGTGCCAGCACTTTAGACGAGGCGGTAGGCTCCTACGAGCAGTACTTC. Protein: CASTLDEAVGSYEQYF.

This clonotype has only a few counts. The chain joins TRBV6-1 to TRBJ2-2, with D tentatively TRBD1 (6 bases). The CDR3 runs to 16 residues. The ends were cut back, 1 base at V and 9 bases at J, with 18 bases in the middle. Germline CDR1 is MNHNS and CDR2 is SASEGT. CDR3: CASSEDLGHPDRELFF. DNA of the CDR3: TGTGCCAGCAGTGAAGATTTGGGACACCCCGACCGGGAGCTGTTTTTT.

The DNA of the CDR3 is TGTGCCAGCAGCTTGGCCCCATTGGCCAACTACGAGCAGTACTTC. Encoded protein: CASSLAPLANYEQYF. The V call is TRBV7-6, the J call TRBJ2-7; D remains ambiguous. V was trimmed by 3 bases and J by 3 bases, leaving 15 bases between them. The germline V gene encodes CDR1 SGHVS and CDR2 FNYEAQ. The CDR3 covers 15 residues.

In this sample, this clonotype turned up many times. V usage is TRBV7-8 and J usage is TRBJ2-3, with 9 bases aligning to TRBD2. The CDR3 is 16 amino acids. Germline V CDR1 and CDR2: SGHVS, FQNEAQ. The V segment lost 5 bases and the J segment 2 bases; nucleotides outside the gene matches: 8. Written as DNA, the CDR3 is TGTGCCAGCAGCCTAATCAGCGGGGGGTACACAGATACGCAGTATTTT. Translated: CASSLISGGYTDTQYF.

This clonotype was recorded a few times. The chain links TRBV30 to TRBJ2-1; D unresolved. There are 11 residues in the CDR3. The V gene lost 1 base and the J gene lost 10 bases, with 8 bases spanning the gap. CDR1 is GTSNPN and CDR2 is SVGIG in the germline V gene (reference sequence). This chain's CDR3 is CAWSGPREQFF. DNA of the CDR3: TGTGCCTGGAGTGGACCGCGAGAGCAGTTCTTC. Full variable domain (rest looked up from reference TRBV30 and TRBJ2-1): SQTIHQWPATLVQPVGSPLSLECTVEGTSNPNLYWYRQAAGRGLQLLFYSVGIGQISSEVPQNLSASRPQDRQFILSSKKLLLSDSGFYLCAWSGPREQFFGPGTRLTVL.

The rearrangement uses TRBV9 and TRBJ2-3; D is undetermined. Germline CDR1 and CDR2: SGDLS and YYNGEE. Trimming pared 0 bases from V and 0 bases from J, leaving 8 bases between. The CDR3 runs to 15 residues. CDR3 DNA: TGTGCCAGCAGCGTAGTCCCCGAAAGCACAGATACGCAGTATTTT. It specifies CASSVVPESTDTQYF.

The chain links TRBV4-1 to TRBJ2-7; possibly TRBD2 for D (6 bases). The V gene lost 0 bases and the J gene lost 4 bases, with 13 bases spanning the gap. The CDR3 is 15 amino acids. Germline CDR1 and CDR2: MGHRA and YSYEKL. The CDR3 DNA reads as TGCGCCAGCAGCCAAGAAGGGCAGGGACTTTACGAGCAGTACTTC. Translated: CASSQEGQGLYEQYF.

The V and J genes are TRBV7-9 and TRBJ2-1, with D perhaps TRBD2 (6 bases). CDR1 is SEHNR, CDR2 FQNEAQ, per germline (reference sequence). Trimming stripped 4 bases from V and 9 bases from J, with 22 bases between. The CDR3 totals 16 residues. The CDR3 protein is CASSSPAGEGLGEQFF. The CDR3 DNA reads TGTGCCAGCAGCTCCCCGGCGGGTGAGGGACTCGGTGAGCAGTTCTTC.

The rearrangement links TRBV5-6 to TRBJ2-7; TRBD2 is a possible D gene (6 bases). The CDR3 extends over 13 amino acids. With 0 bases removed from V and 3 bases from J, the gap between germline ends came to 7 bases. The germline CDR1 and CDR2 sequences are SGHDT and YYEEEE. The CDR3 DNA reads TGTGCCAGCAGCTTGGTCGGGAGCTACGAGCAGTACTTC. Translated: CASSLVGSYEQYF.

The chain has TRBV5-1 and TRBJ2-2, with D perhaps TRBD1 (5 bases). The CDR3 spans 12 residues. Germline assignment: CDR1 SGHRS and CDR2 YFSETQ. The germline V and J ends were trimmed by 8 bases and 5 bases, with 10 bases remaining between them. The CDR3 nucleotides are TGCGCCAGTCAACCAGGGACCGGGGAGCTGTTTTTT. Translated: CASQPGTGELFF.

This clonotype has more than one count but fewer than ten. The chain links TRBV9 to TRBJ1-2; no firm D call. Between the trimmed V and J ends, which lost 0 bases and 7 bases, there was a span of 19 bases. The CDR3 extends over 16 amino acids. From germline, CDR1 is SGDLS and CDR2 YYNGEE. The CDR3 loop reads CASSVDVLGNGGGYTF. The CDR3 DNA is TGTGCCAGCAGCGTAGATGTTCTCGGGAACGGCGGTGGCTACACCTTC.

This clonotype was seen more than once but under ten times. The rearrangement joins TRBV30 to TRBJ2-2; no clear D. The CDR3 length is 12 residues. Germline values: CDR1 GTSNPN, CDR2 SVGIG (reference sequence). V was trimmed by 0 bases and J by 6 bases, leaving 5 bases between them. For the CDR3, the DNA is TGTGCCTGGAGTGTATCGGCCGGGGAGCTGTTTTTT. Encoded protein: CAWSVSAGELFF.

The rearrangement uses TRBV25-1 and TRBJ1-1; the D gene is possibly TRBD1 (5 bases). The CDR3 length is 16 residues. Deletions cut 4 bases from V and 1 base from J, with 16 bases between. Germline V gene lookup returns CDR1 MGHDK and CDR2 SYGVNS. CDR3 nucleotide sequence: TGTGCCAGCAGTGCCGGTCCTCGGGGGGGGAACACTGAAGCTTTCTTT. Amino acid sequence: CASSAGPRGGNTEAFF.

The chain combines TRBV27 with TRBJ1-2; D is perhaps TRBD1 (5 bases). V was cut by 0 bases and J by 8 bases, with 16 bases left in between. This CDR3 contains 15 residues. Germline lookup yields CDR1 MNHEY and CDR2 SMNVEV (reference sequence). In DNA form, the CDR3 reads TGTGCCAGCAGTTTATCGATGGACCCCGGGGGGGGCTACACCTTC. As protein: CASSLSMDPGGGYTF.

The chain employs TRBV27 and TRBJ2-3, with D uncertain. Germline values: CDR1 MNHEY, CDR2 SMNVEV (reference sequence). The CDR3 extends over 12 amino acids. With 6 bases removed from V and 6 bases from J, the gap between germline ends came to 10 bases. Written as DNA, the CDR3 is TGTGCCAGCAGGTCCCATCGGGATACGCAGTATTTT. Translating gives CASRSHRDTQYF.

This clonotype was recorded a few times. The V gene is TRBV4-3, the J gene TRBJ2-1; weak D call: TRBD1 (5 bases). Between the trimmed V and J ends, which lost 0 bases and 5 bases, there was a span of 17 bases. Per the germline V gene, CDR1 is LGHNA and CDR2 is YSLEER. The CDR3 sequence is 17 residues long. The CDR3 coding sequence is TGCGCCAGCAGCCAAGATGAGGTAGTAACAGGCCACAATGAGCAGTTCTTC. Translation: CASSQDEVVTGHNEQFF.

The V and J genes are TRBV9 and TRBJ2-5, with 8 bases lining up with TRBD2. Looked up from germline, CDR1 is SGDLS and CDR2 is YYNGEE. This CDR3 region has 16 residues. The V and J ends lost 3 bases and 0 bases, in that order; junction bases with no gene match: 7. The CDR3 spells CASSGGLAMDQETQYF. In DNA, the CDR3 is TGTGCCAGCAGCGGAGGACTAGCAATGGACCAAGAGACCCAGTACTTC.

This clonotype was counted a few times. This chain uses TRBV19 with TRBJ2-1, with 7 bases that match TRBD2. Germline values: CDR1 LNHDA, CDR2 SQIVND (reference sequence). J gave up 9 bases and V 7 bases, and 12 bases lay outside the gene matches. The CDR3 loop spans 14 amino acids. As DNA, the CDR3 is TGTGCCAGTATCGAGGCGGGGGTAGGAGGTGAGCAGTTCTTC. This gives the protein CASIEAGVGGEQFF. The full variable domain, with the rest looked up from reference TRBV19 and TRBJ2-1, is DGGITQSPKYLFRKEGQNVTLSCEQNLNHDAMYWYRQDPGQGLRLIYYSQIVNDFQKGDIAEGYSVSREKKESFPLTVTSAQKNPTAFYLCASIEAGVGGEQFFGPGTRLTVL.